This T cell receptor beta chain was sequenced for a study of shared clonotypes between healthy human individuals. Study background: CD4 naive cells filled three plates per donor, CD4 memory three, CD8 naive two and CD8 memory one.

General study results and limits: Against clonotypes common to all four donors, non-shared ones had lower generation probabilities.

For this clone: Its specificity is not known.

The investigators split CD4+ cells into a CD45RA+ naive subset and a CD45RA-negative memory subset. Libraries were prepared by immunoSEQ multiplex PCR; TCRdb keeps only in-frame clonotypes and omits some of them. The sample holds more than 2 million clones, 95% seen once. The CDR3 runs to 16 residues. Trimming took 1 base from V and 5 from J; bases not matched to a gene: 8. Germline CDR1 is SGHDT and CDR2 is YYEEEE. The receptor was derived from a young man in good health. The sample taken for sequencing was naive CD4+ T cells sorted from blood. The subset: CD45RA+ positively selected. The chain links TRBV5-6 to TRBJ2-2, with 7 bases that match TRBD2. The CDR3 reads CASSLPAGAETGELFF. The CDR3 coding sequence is TGTGCCAGCAGCTTGCCTGCGGGAGCGGAGACCGGGGAGCTGTTTTTT.